What follows are 30 T cell receptor beta chains derived from one specimen sequenced in a study of shared clonotypes between healthy human individuals. The method was immunoSEQ multiplex PCR; TCRdb's version includes in-frame clones alone and lacks a portion of them. The sample shows approximately 2,000,000 clones, just under 95% of them seen only once. The source material was naive CD4+ T cells from PBMCs. The subset is: CD45RA+ positively selected. Source of these receptors: a young man in good health. Some clones in this sample may be carry-over from other donors' samples.

The chain carries TRBV18 and TRBJ1-2, with no clear D. The V and J ends lost 0 bases and 8 bases respectively, with 10 bases between them. This CDR3 contains 13 residues. Germline assignment: CDR1 KGHSH and CDR2 LQKENI. This CDR3 reads CASSPPTRDGYTF. CDR3 bases: TGTGCCAGCTCACCACCAACAAGAGACGGCTACACCTTC.

The sample holds one count of this clone. CDR3 residues: CASSWRRENTEAFF. CDR3 DNA sequence: TGTGCCAGCAGTTGGAGGCGGGAGAACACTGAAGCTTTCTTT. The genes are TRBV27 and TRBJ1-1, with D unclear. The CDR3 totals 14 residues. Germline V gene lookup returns CDR1 MNHEY and CDR2 SMNVEV (reference sequence). V shed 4 bases and J shed 1 base, with 10 bases lying between them.

V and J are TRBV28 and TRBJ1-1, with D tentatively TRBD1 (5 bases). Germline loops: CDR1 MDHEN, CDR2 SYDVKM. V lost 6 bases to trimming and J lost 1 base, with 21 bases between them. The CDR3 covers 17 residues. This CDR3 is CASSPLEKGKGNTEAFF. CDR3 nucleotides: TGTGCCAGCAGCCCTTTGGAGAAGGGGAAGGGGAACACTGAAGCTTTCTTT.

The chain recombines TRBV27 with TRBJ1-5; maybe TRBD1 (5 bases). Trimming stripped 2 bases from V and 5 bases from J, with 13 bases between. Looked up from germline, CDR1 is MNHEY and CDR2 is SMNVEV (reference sequence). CDR3 size: 15 residues. For the CDR3, the DNA is TGTGCCAGCAGTTTAGGGAGGGGATTCGATCAGCCCCAGCATTTT. Its protein product is CASSLGRGFDQPQHF.

This chain connects TRBV28 to TRBJ2-5; D gene uncertain. This CDR3 has 13 amino acids. CDR1 MDHEN and CDR2 SYDVKM come from the germline V gene. Trimming cost V 3 bases and J 3 bases, with 8 bases left between them. This chain's CDR3 is CASSFVAEETQYF. In DNA form, the CDR3 reads TGTGCCAGCAGTTTCGTTGCGGAAGAGACCCAGTACTTC.

The CDR3 spells CASSSGTSGTSGANVLTF. The CDR3 bases are TGTGCCAGCAGTTCCGGGACTAGCGGGACCTCTGGGGCCAACGTCCTGACTTTC. The chain joins TRBV28 to TRBJ2-6; 13 nucleotides agree with TRBD2. Germline V gene sequence: CDR1 MDHEN, CDR2 SYDVKM. This CDR3 has 18 amino acids. The junction had 3 bases not matched to a gene; V was cut back by 4 bases and J by 0 bases.

The chain couples TRBV11-3 to TRBJ2-2, with D maybe TRBD1 (5 bases). The CDR3 sequence is 16 residues long. Germline V gene data show CDR1 as SGHNT and CDR2 as YENEEA. Trimming took off 0 bases at V and 7 bases at J, with 15 bases between the two ends. The CDR3 DNA sequence: TGTGCCAGCAGCTTAGATCTGGGGCAGAGGAACGGGGAGCTGTTTTTT. Amino acids: CASSLDLGQRNGELFF.

This clone came up once. The CDR3 DNA reads TGTGCCAGCAGTTTTCTTTCCCGGTCTAGCGGGGCCCTCTACGAGCAGTACTTC. It specifies CASSFLSRSSGALYEQYF. V usage is TRBV27 and J usage is TRBJ2-7; 9 bases are a match to TRBD2. CDR3 length equals 18 residues. Germline V lookup: CDR1 MNHEY, CDR2 SMNVEV (reference sequence). V lost 3 bases and J lost 3; bases outside the gene matches: 15.

The rearrangement links TRBV7-3 to TRBJ2-7; TRBD2 is a possible D gene (6 bases). The germline CDR1 and CDR2 sequences are SGHTA and FQGTGA. There are 15 residues in the CDR3. Trimming took off 5 bases at V and 0 bases at J, with 14 bases between the two ends. The CDR3 nucleotides are TGTGCCAGCAGCCCGGAGGGCCCAAGCTCCTACGAGCAGTACTTC. As protein: CASSPEGPSSYEQYF.

The V and J genes are TRBV4-2 and TRBJ2-7; 8 bases line up with TRBD2. The CDR3 has 15 residues. The germline gives CDR1 LGHNA, CDR2 YNFKEQ. J lost 1 base, V lost 3 bases, and 5 bases had no gene match. CDR3 sequence (DNA): TGTGCCAGCAGCCACGGGCGGGGGGATTCCTACGAGCAGTACTTC. Translating it yields CASSHGRGDSYEQYF.

The chain couples TRBV7-9 to TRBJ2-3; 14 bases are a match to TRBD2. V lost 4 bases and J lost 2; bases outside the gene matches: 11. The CDR3 length is 19 residues. Germline CDR1 reads SEHNR; CDR2 reads FQNEAQ (reference sequence). The CDR3 DNA follows: TGTGCCAGCAGCTCAGGACTAGCGGGAGGACCAACCTACACAGATACGCAGTATTTT. Translated, it gives CASSSGLAGGPTYTDTQYF.

This clone was counted once. The V and J genes are TRBV7-2 and TRBJ2-7; 11 bases line up with TRBD2. CDR3 length: 16 residues. Germline V gene sequence: CDR1 SGHTA, CDR2 FQGNSA. Losses at the gene ends were 1 base for V and 4 bases for J; bases not matched to a gene: 6. The CDR3 spells CASSLVWTSGSYEQYF. The DNA for the CDR3 is TGTGCCAGCAGCTTAGTGTGGACTAGCGGGTCTTACGAGCAGTACTTC.

Comment on this clone: Other DNA sequences within the sample encode an identical CDR3. The rearrangement links TRBV15 to TRBJ2-7; 7 bases line up with TRBD2. CDR1 is LNHNV and CDR2 is YYDKDF in the germline V gene (reference sequence). V lost 1 base and J lost 3; bases outside the gene matches: 3. This CDR3 has 14 amino acids. CDR3 sequence (DNA): TGTGCCACCAGCAGAGGGGGCGGGAGCTACGAGCAGTACTTC. This encodes CATSRGGGSYEQYF.

V gene TRBV11-2 combines with J gene TRBJ2-1, with 8 bases aligning to TRBD2. This CDR3 has 15 residues. CDR1 is SGHAT and CDR2 is FQNNGV in the germline V gene. The J segment lost 4 bases and the V segment lost 5 bases, leaving 7 bases of the junction unmatched. DNA for the CDR3: TGTGCCAGCAGCCGCGGGGGGAACGCTTACAATGAGCAGTTCTTC. Residues: CASSRGGNAYNEQFF.

This clone was found once. The rearrangement joins TRBV19 to TRBJ2-3; D is undetermined. The V gene lost 4 bases and the J gene lost 1 base, with 15 bases spanning the gap. This CDR3 has 16 residues. Germline CDR1 reads LNHDA; CDR2 reads SQIVND (reference sequence). The CDR3, as DNA: TGTGCCAGTAGTACTAGACATTCGATGGGCACAGATACGCAGTATTTT. Amino acids: CASSTRHSMGTDTQYF. Full variable domain (remainder filled in from reference TRBV19 and TRBJ2-3): DGGITQSPKYLFRKEGQNVTLSCEQNLNHDAMYWYRQDPGQGLRLIYYSQIVNDFQKGDIAEGYSVSREKKESFPLTVTSAQKNPTAFYLCASSTRHSMGTDTQYFGPGTRLTVL.

The chain recombines TRBV15 with TRBJ1-1; D gene unclear. V lost 0 bases, J lost 7 bases, and 9 bases lay in between. The length of the CDR3 is 13 residues. Per the germline V gene, CDR1 is LNHNV and CDR2 is YYDKDF (reference sequence). CDR3 region: CATSRDRTVEAFF. The CDR3 DNA sequence: TGTGCCACCAGCAGAGATCGGACGGTTGAAGCTTTCTTT.

About this clone: This same CDR3 is encoded by further DNA sequences in the sample. This chain joins TRBV28 and TRBJ1-6; D is unresolved. Germline CDR1 and CDR2: MDHEN and SYDVKM. The CDR3 spans 9 residues. Trimming took 5 bases from V and 13 from J, leaving 3 bases between them. The CDR3 region has the DNA TGTGCCAGCAGTCCCCCCCTCCACTTT. This translates into CASSPPLHF. Full variable domain (outside the CDR3, taken from reference TRBV28 and TRBJ1-6): DVKVTQSSRYLVKRTGEKVFLECVQDMDHENMFWYRQDPGLGLRLIYFSYDVKMKEKGDIPEGYSVSREKKERFSLILESASTNQTSMYLCASSPPLHFGNGTRLTVT.

This clone was detected only a few times. The rearrangement joins TRBV7-8 to TRBJ1-5, with D tentatively TRBD1 (5 bases). Germline lookup yields CDR1 SGHVS and CDR2 FQNEAQ. The CDR3 covers 14 residues. The germline V and J ends were trimmed by 3 bases and 2 bases, with 8 bases remaining between them. CDR3 residues: CASSFVGGNQPQHF. CDR3 DNA: TGTGCCAGCAGCTTCGTAGGGGGCAATCAGCCCCAGCATTTT.

The V and J genes are TRBV4-2 and TRBJ2-1, with 12 positions matching TRBD2. Losses at the gene ends were 2 bases for V and 6 bases for J; bases not matched to a gene: 11. CDR1 and CDR2 from the germline V gene are LGHNA and YNFKEQ. There are 18 residues in the CDR3. This CDR3 is CASSQIGASGRAPNEQFF. The CDR3 DNA reads as TGTGCCAGCAGCCAAATTGGGGCTAGCGGGAGGGCCCCCAATGAGCAGTTCTTC.

This rearrangement joins TRBV18 to TRBJ1-1, with 9 bases that match TRBD1. CDR3 length: 17 residues. Trimming took 3 bases from V and 5 from J; bases not matched to a gene: 13. The germline V gene has CDR1 KGHSH and CDR2 LQKENI. CDR3 loop: CASSPNPGQGGSTEAFF. The CDR3 nucleotides read TGTGCCAGCTCACCCAACCCGGGACAGGGTGGGTCGACTGAAGCTTTCTTT. Drawing the rest from reference TRBV18 and TRBJ1-1, the complete variable domain is NAGVMQNPRHLVRRRGQEARLRCSPMKGHSHVYWYRQLPEEGLKFMVYLQKENIIDESGMPKERFSAEFPKEGPSILRIQQVVRGDSAAYFCASSPNPGQGGSTEAFFGQGTRLTVV.

The chain uses TRBV11-1 and TRBJ2-4; TRBD1 aligns across 8 bases. With V trimmed by 5 bases and J by 7 bases, 4 bases remained unmatched. Germline CDR1 reads SGHAT; CDR2 reads FQDESV (reference sequence). The CDR3 sequence is 13 residues long. The CDR3 spells CASSPTGGNIQYF. CDR3 DNA: TGTGCCAGCAGCCCCACAGGGGGGAACATTCAGTACTTC.

The V and J genes are TRBV14 and TRBJ2-1; D is possibly TRBD2 (6 bases). The germline V and J ends were trimmed by 1 base and 5 bases, with 18 bases remaining between them. The CDR3 has 17 residues. Per the germline V gene, CDR1 is SGHDN and CDR2 is FVKESK. The CDR3 DNA reads TGTGCCAGCAGCCAAGGGCTCGGGCGGGAAAAGGACAATGAGCAGTTCTTC. This translates into CASSQGLGREKDNEQFF.

The rearrangement links TRBV28 to TRBJ1-4; D is perhaps TRBD1 (6 bases). V was shortened by 5 bases and J by 8 bases, with 18 bases between the two germline ends. Germline V lookup: CDR1 MDHEN, CDR2 SYDVKM. This CDR3 contains 15 residues. The CDR3 DNA reads as TGTGCCAGCAGTCCCCTGGCGGGGGCTGGAGAAAAACTGTTTTTT. Encoded protein: CASSPLAGAGEKLFF.

V is TRBV4-1 and J is TRBJ2-1, with a weak D call TRBD2 (6 bases). The CDR3 totals 16 residues. CDR1 and CDR2 from the germline V gene are MGHRA and YSYEKL. Deletions cut 1 base from V and 0 bases from J, with 10 bases between. The CDR3 region has the DNA TGCGCCAGCAGCCAAGTAGCGGAACACTCCTACAATGAGCAGTTCTTC. It encodes CASSQVAEHSYNEQFF.

The chain employs TRBV19 and TRBJ2-3; 7 bases map to TRBD2. Germline V gene lookup returns CDR1 LNHDA and CDR2 SQIVND (reference sequence). The CDR3 covers 14 residues. The ends lost 6 bases at V and 0 bases at J; junction bases unmatched: 3. CDR3 in DNA: TGTGCCAGTAGGCGGGAGTTGAGCACAGATACGCAGTATTTT. Protein: CASRRELSTDTQYF.

The chain is built from TRBV2 and TRBJ2-3; TRBD2 matches 8 bases. V lost 3 bases and J lost 11; bases outside the gene matches: 10. The CDR3 contains 14 residues. CDR1 is SNHLY, CDR2 FYNNEI, per germline. This CDR3 reads CASSERGAGAGQYF. In DNA form, the CDR3 reads TGTGCCAGCAGTGAGCGGGGGGCCGGGGCCGGGCAGTATTTT.

In its sample, this clone was seen once. The gene calls are TRBV7-9 and TRBJ1-3; D ambiguous. Trimming shortened V by 2 bases and J by 6 bases, and 5 bases separated the two germline ends. The CDR3 extends over 12 amino acids. Germline V CDR1 and CDR2: SEHNR, FQNEAQ (reference sequence). The CDR3 spells CASSLTENTIYF. The CDR3 DNA follows: TGTGCCAGCAGCTTAACAGAAAACACCATATATTTT.

This clone was seen only a few times. Other DNA sequences in the sample encode the same CDR3. The V gene is TRBV19, the J gene TRBJ1-1, with D perhaps TRBD1 (5 bases). CDR3 length: 13 residues. The V end was cut by 3 bases, the J end by 5 bases, with 10 bases between. CDR1 and CDR2 (germline): LNHDA, SQIVND (reference sequence). Here the CDR3 reads CASSIQGGTEAFF. The CDR3 DNA is TGTGCCAGTAGTATCCAGGGAGGAACTGAAGCTTTCTTT.

V and J are TRBV2 and TRBJ1-2, with D maybe TRBD1 (5 bases). The germline V gene has CDR1 SNHLY and CDR2 FYNNEI. Trimming removed 4 bases from V and 5 bases from J, with 11 bases in between. This CDR3 comprises 13 residues. Here the CDR3 DNA reads TGTGCCAGCAGTGGGGGGATAGGGTATGGCTACACCTTC. It encodes CASSGGIGYGYTF.

V usage is TRBV7-2 and J usage is TRBJ2-3, with TRBD2 matching 9 bases. CDR1 is SGHTA and CDR2 is FQGNSA in the germline V gene. The CDR3 is 16 residues long. J lost 2 bases, V lost 5 bases, and 8 bases had no gene match. CDR3 amino acids: CASSPQGGRATDTQYF. In DNA, the CDR3 is TGTGCCAGCAGCCCACAGGGCGGGAGGGCCACAGATACGCAGTATTTT. The complete variable domain, with remaining parts taken from reference TRBV7-2 and TRBJ2-3, reads GAGVSQSPSNKVTEKGKDVELRCDPISGHTALYWYRQSLGQGLEFLIYFQGNSAPDKSGLPSDRFSAERTGGSVSTLTIQRTQQEDSAVYLCASSPQGGRATDTQYFGPGTRLTVL.